The source of this TCR beta chain is a study of neoadjuvant anti-PD-1 for oral cavity cancer. V dropped 0 bases and J dropped 4; count of bases not matched to a gene: 4. This CDR3 spans 16 amino acids. The germline CDR1 and CDR2 sequences are SGHRS and YFSETQ. Repertoires were generated with immunoSEQ multiplex PCR, while TCRdb's copy carries only in-frame clones and drops some. The data contain 72,000 or so clones, around 83% of them seen just once; the ten biggest clones take up around 3.2%. The rearrangement uses TRBV5-1 and TRBJ1-6, with 7 bases aligning to TRBD1. Sequenced material: PBMCs, taken before nivolumab (anti-PD-1) treatment. The origin of this receptor is a person between 40 and 85 years old with oral cavity squamous cell carcinoma. The CDR3 region is CASSLAGQKYNSPLHF. CDR3 coding DNA: TGCGCCAGCAGCTTGGCGGGACAGAAGTATAATTCACCCCTCCACTTT.